These T cell receptor beta chains were read from a single sample in a study of cytomegalovirus exposure and HLA in healthy donors. Generated by immunoSEQ multiplex PCR, the TCRdb table keeps only in-frame clones and is missing some. Of roughly 100,000 clones detected, about 85% appear once; the ten largest clones hold 1.8%. The sequenced material came from PBMCs. Receptors were obtained from a woman between 18 and 29 years old in good health and CMV-seropositive. The CDR3 runs from the conserved cysteine through the conserved F or W. D genes are given only for firm matches. Where a row states a size, it is once, few, many or the class of an expanded clone; other rows omit it.

clone_size: NA
d_call: NA
j_call: TRBJ2-3
v_call: TRBV18
cdr3_aa: CASHHTRADSTDTQYF
cdr3_nt: TGTGCCAGCCACCACACCAGGGCGGATAGCACAGATACGCAGTATTTT

clone_size: NA
d_call: TRBD1
j_call: TRBJ2-7
v_call: TRBV15
cdr3_aa: CATSRDRGLKYEQYF
cdr3_nt: TGTGCCACCAGCAGAGACAGGGGGTTAAAGTACGAGCAGTACTTC

clone_size: NA
d_call: NA
j_call: TRBJ2-2
v_call: TRBV19
cdr3_aa: CASSIGLATNTGELFF
cdr3_nt: TGTGCCAGTAGTATAGGACTGGCCACGAACACCGGGGAGCTGTTTTTT

clone_size: few
d_call: NA
j_call: TRBJ2-2
v_call: TRBV28
cdr3_aa: CASSLVSLRTGELFF
cdr3_nt: TGTGCCAGCAGTTTAGTGAGTCTCAGGACCGGGGAGCTGTTTTTT

clone_size: NA
d_call: NA
j_call: TRBJ1-2
v_call: TRBV7-6
cdr3_aa: CASSLEARGNYGYTF
cdr3_nt: TGTGCCAGCAGCTTAGAGGCGCGCGGAAACTATGGCTACACCTTC

clone_size: NA
d_call: TRBD1
j_call: TRBJ1-4
v_call: TRBV28
cdr3_aa: CASSPLDRAGEKLFF
cdr3_nt: TGTGCCAGCAGCCCCCTGGACAGGGCCGGGGAAAAACTGTTTTTT

clone_size: NA
d_call: TRBD2
j_call: TRBJ2-5
v_call: TRBV5-1
cdr3_aa: CASSFAGGQETQYF
cdr3_nt: TGCGCCAGCAGCTTCGCGGGGGGGCAAGAGACCCAGTACTTC

clone_size: NA
d_call: TRBD1
j_call: TRBJ2-7
v_call: TRBV10-1
cdr3_aa: CASSESKTGYEQYF
cdr3_nt: TGCGCCAGCAGTGAGTCGAAGACAGGGTACGAGCAGTACTTC

clone_size: NA
d_call: NA
j_call: TRBJ1-2
v_call: TRBV28
cdr3_aa: CASSGQTTNYGYTF
cdr3_nt: TGTGCCAGCAGTGGACAGACGACTAACTATGGCTACACCTTC

clone_size: NA
d_call: TRBD1
j_call: TRBJ2-7
v_call: TRBV6-4
cdr3_aa: CASSEPTGGVSYEQYF
cdr3_nt: TGTGCCAGCAGTGAACCTACAGGGGGCGTCTCCTACGAGCAGTACTTC

clone_size: once
d_call: NA
j_call: TRBJ1-2
v_call: TRBV6-6
cdr3_aa: CASSYTTGYGYTF
cdr3_nt: TGTGCCAGCAGTTACACGACAGGCTATGGCTACACCTTC